This T cell receptor (beta chain) was recovered during a study of cytomegalovirus exposure and HLA in healthy donors. The CDR3 has 16 amino acids. The V gene's germline CDR1 is SGHNT and CDR2 YYREEE (reference sequence). Trimming at V came to 4 bases and at J to 2 bases, leaving 11 bases not matched to a gene. With respect to this clone: The antigen is undetermined.

Donors had nominal health at sampling but likely had unrecorded immune exposures. Notes on the study in general: Upon later analysis, TCR association rates were observed to vary by HLA locus, being highest for DRB1 and lowest for HLA-C. TCR beta chains numbering more than 150 were designated cytomegalovirus-associated. Analysis was carried out at a later point, and it linked a missense DCLRE1C variant to TCR beta V- and J-gene trimming.

The PCR used 60 Vbeta and 13 Jbeta primers. Using immunoSEQ multiplex PCR, the repertoire was profiled, and TCRdb retains in-frame clones only, with some absent. The sample includes about 120,000 clones, roughly three quarters of them seen just once. What was sequenced was PBMCs. This TCR derives from a young man in good health and CMV-seropositive. The chain is built from TRBV5-4 and TRBJ2-7; 8 bases line up with TRBD2. The CDR3 sequence is CASSGALAGQTYEQYF. In DNA form, the CDR3 reads TGTGCCAGCAGCGGGGCTCTAGCGGGTCAAACCTACGAGCAGTACTTC.